The 21 T cell receptor beta chains given below trace back to one sample, sequenced in a study of CD8+CD57+ T cells in acquired aplastic anemia (dated by TCRdb to about 2018). The sequencer listed for this sample is Illumina HiSeq 2000. Profiling of TCR beta VDJ combinations and CDR3 sequences used genomic DNA as the template. TCRdb took the public reads, trimmed them with fastp at Q25, ran MiXCR for clone calling and kept in-frame beta chains. Rows are combined by CDR3 protein, so each entry shows the most common genes and DNA. The sample table holds around 170,000 distinct CDR3 sequences, of which about 60% were seen once. The ten top clones hold over 40% of the sample. The specimen was sorted CD4+, CD8+, or CD8+CD57+ T cells (not recorded which) from PBMCs. The receptors derive from a human donor in good health.

V gene TRBV27 combines with J gene TRBJ2-1, with D possibly being TRBD2 (6 bases). Germline V CDR1 and CDR2: MNHEY, SMNVEV (reference sequence). Between the trimmed V and J ends, which lost 3 bases and 0 bases, there was a span of 9 bases. The CDR3 totals 15 residues. The CDR3 sequence is CASSLAGSSYNEQFF. The CDR3 DNA sequence: TGTGCCAGCAGTTTGGCGGGGAGCTCCTACAATGAGCAGTTCTTC.

This clonotype came up once. V is TRBV7-9 and J is TRBJ1-6; D is undetermined. Germline CDR1 reads SEHNR; CDR2 reads FQNEAQ (reference sequence). The V end was cut by 6 bases, the J end by 6 bases, with 3 bases between. The CDR3 length is 11 residues. CDR3 protein: CASSSNSPLHF. The DNA for the CDR3 is TGTGCCAGCAGTAGTAATTCACCCCTCCACTTT.

This sequence joins TRBV7-8 and TRBJ2-7; possibly TRBD1 or TRBD2 for D (5 bases each). Germline values: CDR1 SGHVS, CDR2 FQNEAQ. This CDR3 comprises 13 residues. V lost 5 bases to trimming and J lost 9 bases, with 17 bases between them. Here the CDR3 reads CASSPLRAGGQYF. CDR3 nucleotides: TGTGCCAGCAGCCCCCTCAGGGCGGGCGGGCAGTACTTC.

The rearrangement uses TRBV7-2 and TRBJ1-2, with TRBD1 matching over 10 bases. V was pared by 5 bases and J by 6 bases, with 9 bases of the junction left unmatched. This CDR3 is 15 amino acids long. Germline loops: CDR1 SGHTA, CDR2 FQGNSA. The CDR3 is CASSTRQGAKNGYTF. DNA for the CDR3: TGTGCCAGCAGCACCCGACAGGGGGCGAAAAATGGCTACACCTTC.

Concerning this clonotype itself: A junction end diverges from the germline sequence, so it may reflect a read error. The rearrangement joins TRBV7-3 to TRBJ2-1; 7 positions agree with TRBD2. CDR1 is SGHTA and CDR2 is FQGTGA in the germline V gene. The CDR3 contains 16 residues. CDR3 nucleotide sequence: TGTGTCAGCAGTAAAGGCGGGGGTTGGTCCTACAATGAGCAGTTCTTC. Residues: CVSSKGGGWSYNEQFF.

The chain recombines TRBV19 with TRBJ1-2, with D possibly being TRBD1 (6 bases). Trimming shortened V by 4 bases and J by 8 bases, and 11 bases separated the two germline ends. The CDR3 is made up of 12 amino acids. The V gene's germline CDR1 is LNHDA and CDR2 SQIVND (reference sequence). Written as DNA, the CDR3 is TGTGCCAGTAGTAGAACAGGGAGCGGCTACACCTTC. Translation: CASSRTGSGYTF.

The chain couples TRBV24-1 to TRBJ2-3, with 12 bases lining up with TRBD2. V lost 7 bases to trimming and J lost 3 bases; unmatched junction nucleotides: 1. CDR1 KGHDR and CDR2 SFDVKD come from the germline V gene. The CDR3 length is 14 residues. This chain's CDR3 is CATRLAGGTDTQYF. The CDR3 region has the DNA TGTGCCACCAGACTAGCGGGAGGAACAGATACGCAGTATTTT.

The CDR3 DNA follows: TGTGCCAGCAGCACCTGGGACAGGGGGGATGACACTGAAGCTTTCTTT. Translated: CASSTWDRGDDTEAFF. The chain carries TRBV9 and TRBJ1-1, with 11 positions matching TRBD1. In germline, CDR1 is SGDLS, CDR2 YYNGEE. The CDR3 length is 16 residues. Trimming cost V 4 bases and J 3 bases; bases outside gene matches: 8.

As concerns this clonotype: The germline gene is not matched at one end of the junction; a read error may be the cause. The chain employs TRBV5-1 and TRBJ2-1; TRBD2 matches 11 bases. The CDR3 extends over 14 amino acids. Germline values: CDR1 SGHRS, CDR2 YFSETQ. The DNA for the CDR3 is TGTGCCAGCATAGCGGGAGGGTCCTACAATGAGCAGTTCTTC. Protein sequence: CASIAGGSYNEQFF.

V is TRBV7-9 and J is TRBJ1-5, with D maybe TRBD1 (5 bases). CDR1 and CDR2 from the germline V gene are SEHNR and FQNEAQ (reference sequence). Trimming left V 5 bases short and J 0 bases short, with 8 bases between. The CDR3 loop spans 14 amino acids. The CDR3 is CASSHDSSNQPQHF. In nucleotides, the CDR3 is TGTGCCAGCAGCCACGACAGTAGCAATCAGCCCCAGCATTTT.

The chain recombines TRBV29-1 with TRBJ2-1; no reliable D call. V shed 3 bases and J shed 9 bases, with 9 bases lying between them. This CDR3 comprises 11 residues. Germline CDR1 reads SQVTM; CDR2 reads ANQGSEA. In DNA, the CDR3 is TGCAGCGTTGACTCTTTTGGTGAGCAGTTCTTC. Its translation is CSVDSFGEQFF.

This chain uses TRBV20-1 with TRBJ1-1; no definite D call. This CDR3 has 13 amino acids. Trimming pared 3 bases from V and 4 bases from J, leaving 12 bases between. Germline CDR1 reads DFQATT; CDR2 reads SNEGSKA (reference sequence). The chain's CDR3 is CSAREDITTEAFF. The CDR3 DNA follows: TGCAGTGCTAGGGAAGACATTACCACTGAAGCTTTCTTT.

The gene calls are TRBV29-1 and TRBJ2-1, with TRBD2 identical over 7 bases. The CDR3 is made up of 16 amino acids. The germline CDR1 and CDR2 sequences are SQVTM and ANQGSEA. The V gene end was trimmed by 2 bases and the J gene end by 4 bases; junction bases not matched to a gene: 11. The DNA for the CDR3 is TGCAGCGTTGAATATCTGGGGCTAGCGGATTACAATGAGCAGTTCTTC. It encodes CSVEYLGLADYNEQFF.

This chain joins TRBV7-8 and TRBJ2-7; TRBD1 agrees at 10 bases. The germline V gene has CDR1 SGHVS and CDR2 FQNEAQ. The CDR3 sequence is 14 residues long. V shed 7 bases, J shed 5 bases, and the junction held 8 bases outside the gene matches. CDR3 sequence reads: CASTQRDRGHEQYF. The CDR3 DNA sequence: TGTGCCAGCACCCAGCGGGACAGGGGCCACGAGCAGTACTTC.

CDR3 in amino acids: CASGTGTGRRQNQPQHF. The CDR3, as DNA: TGTGCCAGCGGGACAGGGACAGGGAGGAGACAAAATCAGCCCCAGCATTTT. The chain is built from TRBV2 and TRBJ1-5; 9 bases line up with TRBD1. V lost 8 bases and J lost 4; bases outside the gene matches: 15. Germline values: CDR1 SNHLY, CDR2 FYNNEI. The CDR3 is 17 amino acids.

V is TRBV27 and J is TRBJ1-2; TRBD1 matches at 8 bases. This CDR3 spans 14 amino acids. The germline V gene has CDR1 MNHEY and CDR2 SMNVEV (reference sequence). Trimming at V came to 2 bases and at J to 4 bases, leaving 3 bases not matched to a gene. In nucleotides, the CDR3 is TGTGCCAGCAGTTTACAGGGGGCTTCCTATGGCTACACCTTC. Translation gives CASSLQGASYGYTF.

Many counts were recorded for this clonotype. The gene calls are TRBV6-2 or TRBV6-3 and TRBJ2-7; D might be TRBD1 or TRBD2, each matching 5 bases. The V end lost 4 bases, the J end lost 2 bases, and 9 bases lay between the germline ends. This CDR3 is 13 amino acids long. Looked up from germline, CDR1 is MNHEY and CDR2 is SVGEGT. The CDR3 DNA reads TGTGCCAGCAGTTCGACGGGACCCTACGAGCAGTACTTC. Translation gives CASSSTGPYEQYF.

The genes are TRBV27 and TRBJ1-1, with D unclear. The CDR3 runs 13 residues. Germline values: CDR1 MNHEY, CDR2 SMNVEV (reference sequence). V lost 5 bases, J lost 1 base, and 8 bases lay in between. The CDR3 protein is CASSILKNTEAFF. The CDR3 nucleotides are TGTGCCAGCAGTATACTCAAGAACACTGAAGCTTTCTTT.

This chain connects TRBV10-3 to TRBJ2-2; D not resolved. Germline CDR1 ENHRY, CDR2 SYGVKD. The CDR3 covers 15 residues. Trimming cost V 5 bases and J 6 bases, with 16 bases left between them. CDR3 amino acids: CAISRDTEGPGELFF. The CDR3 coding sequence is TGTGCCATCAGTCGCGACACGGAAGGACCCGGGGAGCTGTTTTTT.

The CDR3 sequence is CSATPLATSGQETQYF. The CDR3 DNA reads as TGCAGTGCTACACCACTAGCCACCTCGGGGCAAGAGACCCAGTACTTC. The chain uses TRBV20-1 and TRBJ2-5; D is possibly TRBD2 (6 bases). The CDR3 is 16 amino acids. The germline gives CDR1 DFQATT, CDR2 SNEGSKA (reference sequence). Deletions cut 4 bases from V and 2 bases from J, with 20 bases between.

This clonotype was counted a single time. This chain uses TRBV20-1 with TRBJ1-5, with D tentatively TRBD1 (5 bases). CDR3 length equals 19 residues. Trimming stripped 3 bases from V and 0 bases from J, with 24 bases between. Germline CDR1 DFQATT, CDR2 SNEGSKA (reference sequence). This CDR3 is CSARGIRGGNVDSNQPQHF. Written as DNA, the CDR3 is TGCAGTGCTAGGGGGATTAGGGGCGGTAATGTTGATAGCAATCAGCCCCAGCATTTT.